The sequence of this TCR beta chain was determined in a study of T cells in tuberculosis. Libraries were prepared by immunoSEQ multiplex PCR; TCRdb keeps only in-frame clonotypes and omits some of them. The data show roughly 40,000 clones, approximately 95% seen once. Study conclusions and caveats: GEM motif frequencies gave less than 75% accuracy; the GMM repertoire gave roughly 90%. Smaller distances to GMM-specific TCRs suggested their expansion in active tuberculosis.

Trimming took off 4 bases at V and 2 bases at J, with 15 bases between the two ends. Germline values: CDR1 SGHNT, CDR2 YENEEA. The CDR3 consists of 15 residues. Notes on this clone: Its antigen is undetermined.

This sequence was found in a donor aged 10 to 29 with latent tuberculosis or without tuberculosis infection. The chain uses TRBV11-3 and TRBJ2-7, with a weak D call TRBD2 (6 bases). Material: PBMCs. CDR3 protein: CASSSTGDSTYEQYF. CDR3 nucleotides: TGTGCCAGCAGCTCGACGGGGGATAGTACCTACGAGCAGTACTTC. Looking up the rest from reference TRBV11-3 and TRBJ2-7 gives the full variable domain: EAGVVQSPRYKIIEKKQPVAFWCNPISGHNTLYWYLQNLGQGPELLIRYENEEAVDDSQLPKDRFSAERLKGVDSTLKIQPAELGDSAVYLCASSSTGDSTYEQYFGPGTRLTVT.